This T cell receptor (beta chain) was sequenced for a study of blood T cell repertoires in COVID-19. Study-wide context: From the United States, Italy and Spain came samples of acute and convalescent COVID-19. T cells, B-cell-depleted T cells, or PBMCs supplied cDNA or gDNA.

Under the authors' procedure: Estimation of nucleated cell counts relied on the amplification of reference gene primers. The table came from immunoSEQ multiplex PCR; TCRdb's copy has only in-frame clones and leaves some out. V and J calls and clone size are given by that table; D and trimming were obtained from the DNA. The sample carries a few hundred thousand clones, 85% to 90% recorded once. V dropped 2 bases and J dropped 4 bases, with 14 bases sitting between them. Germline lookup yields CDR1 MNHEY and CDR2 SVGAGI. The CDR3 runs 15 residues. The source of this sequence is a man over 45 with acute or convalescent COVID-19. The chain couples TRBV6-5 to TRBJ2-5, with D possibly matching TRBD1 (6 bases). Sample: peripheral blood. CDR3: CASSYGAGVRETQYF. The DNA for the CDR3 is TGTGCCAGCAGTTACGGGGCAGGGGTGCGAGAGACCCAGTACTTC.